This is a list of T cell receptor beta chains from one sample in a study of cytomegalovirus exposure and HLA in healthy donors. Here immunoSEQ multiplex PCR was the method, and the copy in TCRdb shows in-frame clones only, minus some. The data contain about 110,000 clones, roughly 80% of them singletons. Material for sequencing was PBMCs. The receptor set was obtained from a man aged 50-59 years in good health and CMV-seronegative. Both conserved end residues are part of each CDR3. Each record gives: V gene, J gene, CDR3 protein.

v_call: TRBV19
j_call: TRBJ1-1
cdr3_aa: CASGAIGGTEAFF

v_call: TRBV4-3
j_call: TRBJ1-2
cdr3_aa: CASSQEARLYGYTF

v_call: TRBV5-4
j_call: TRBJ2-4
cdr3_aa: CASSLLGGQAPSISKNIQYF

v_call: TRBV5-1
j_call: TRBJ2-3
cdr3_aa: CASNNPAGVSTDTQYF

v_call: TRBV2
j_call: TRBJ2-3
cdr3_aa: CASRGLTSTDTQYF

v_call: TRBV7-9
j_call: TRBJ2-2
cdr3_aa: CSSSLSSGNTGELFF

v_call: TRBV27
j_call: TRBJ2-5
cdr3_aa: CASTSGRRSYF

v_call: TRBV10-3
j_call: TRBJ1-4
cdr3_aa: CAISDLPTNEKLFF

v_call: TRBV5-4
j_call: TRBJ2-3
cdr3_aa: CASSLAGSGSDTQYF

v_call: TRBV9
j_call: TRBJ1-2
cdr3_aa: CASSPRSGGDGYTF

v_call: TRBV7-7
j_call: TRBJ2-7
cdr3_aa: CASSLGGTGVNEQYF

v_call: TRBV7-2
j_call: TRBJ1-1
cdr3_aa: CASGINRGYNTEAFF

v_call: TRBV11-3
j_call: TRBJ2-2
cdr3_aa: CASSLGGRGELFF

v_call: TRBV19
j_call: TRBJ2-5
cdr3_aa: CASRIQGAYQETQYF

v_call: TRBV2
j_call: TRBJ2-1
cdr3_aa: CASRPLAGDNEQFF

v_call: TRBV27
j_call: TRBJ1-1
cdr3_aa: CASSLNRGPNTEAFF

v_call: TRBV27
j_call: TRBJ2-3
cdr3_aa: CASSGRTSTDTQYF

v_call: TRBV30
j_call: TRBJ1-2
cdr3_aa: CAGGAGTGNYGYTF

v_call: TRBV15
j_call: TRBJ1-4
cdr3_aa: CATSRGTGVEKLFF

v_call: TRBV5-1
j_call: TRBJ1-3
cdr3_aa: CASSLGPGSGNTIYF

v_call: TRBV9
j_call: TRBJ2-1
cdr3_aa: CASSVLALDEQFF

v_call: TRBV15
j_call: TRBJ1-3
cdr3_aa: CATSQGFSGNTIYF

v_call: TRBV7-6
j_call: TRBJ2-1
cdr3_aa: CASSLGRGGEQFF

v_call: TRBV5-6
j_call: TRBJ2-3
cdr3_aa: CASSFQTTGGKTDTQYF

v_call: TRBV10-1
j_call: TRBJ1-1
cdr3_aa: CARDRHTEAFF

v_call: TRBV9
j_call: TRBJ2-3
cdr3_aa: CASSVLSSGSTDTQYF

v_call: TRBV5-1
j_call: TRBJ2-1
cdr3_aa: CASSLGRRVEQFF

v_call: TRBV28
j_call: TRBJ1-1
cdr3_aa: CASSFGELAIGGAFF

v_call: TRBV2
j_call: TRBJ2-1
cdr3_aa: CASSEAGRASRYNEQFF

v_call: TRBV30
j_call: TRBJ2-1
cdr3_aa: CAFSTSGGYNEQFF

v_call: TRBV2
j_call: TRBJ2-1
cdr3_aa: CASSGTGYNEQFF

v_call: TRBV19
j_call: TRBJ2-1
cdr3_aa: CASRGRNNEQFF

v_call: TRBV4-1
j_call: TRBJ2-3
cdr3_aa: CASSQDATIGGGDTQYF

v_call: TRBV6-1
j_call: TRBJ2-2
cdr3_aa: CASSEARLATGELFF

v_call: TRBV7-8
j_call: TRBJ1-2
cdr3_aa: CASSPPDFYGYTF

v_call: TRBV4-1
j_call: TRBJ2-3
cdr3_aa: CASSQDENTQYF

v_call: TRBV4-2
j_call: TRBJ2-1
cdr3_aa: CASSQSRGSGEQFF

v_call: TRBV11-2
j_call: TRBJ1-1
cdr3_aa: CASSLNPGTLTEAFF

v_call: TRBV19
j_call: TRBJ2-1
cdr3_aa: CASKEGGNYNEQFF

v_call: TRBV11-3
j_call: TRBJ2-7
cdr3_aa: CASSPGGPIHEQYF

v_call: TRBV7-7
j_call: -
cdr3_aa: CASSTSREGEQYF

v_call: TRBV5-1
j_call: TRBJ1-2
cdr3_aa: CASSPPVTGYGYTF

v_call: TRBV19
j_call: TRBJ1-2
cdr3_aa: CASSIVGSGYTF

v_call: TRBV27
j_call: TRBJ2-6
cdr3_aa: CASSFLGYSGANVLTF

v_call: TRBV6-1
j_call: TRBJ2-3
cdr3_aa: CASSAMRTDTQYF

v_call: TRBV29-1
j_call: TRBJ2-3
cdr3_aa: CSVDVPGQVDTQYF

v_call: TRBV9
j_call: TRBJ1-1
cdr3_aa: CASSVEARGNTEAFF

v_call: TRBV28
j_call: TRBJ2-1
cdr3_aa: CASQRDRAYNEQFF

v_call: TRBV6-5
j_call: TRBJ2-2
cdr3_aa: CASTYSGGVAGELFF

v_call: TRBV2
j_call: TRBJ2-1
cdr3_aa: CASSDLAQLDTEQFF